The clone carrying this T cell receptor (beta chain) was seen a handful of times. Together with a sample-barcoded 5' primer, a J-beta primer mix was included in a second PCR lasting about 7 to 11 cycles. TCRdb passed the 5' RACE reads through MiXCR, listing each CDR3 protein once. This repertoire shows 850,000 to 1,000,000 distinct CDR3 sequences, roughly 50% found once; its top ten account for roughly 12%. This entry belongs to a study of blood T cells in healthy people across ages. Germline lookup yields CDR1 MDHEN and CDR2 SYDVKM. The CDR3 length is 16 residues. V was cut by 3 bases and J by 4 bases, with 16 bases left in between.

The chain uses TRBV28 and TRBJ1-5; D remains ambiguous. Sequencing was done on a sample of blood. This receptor was obtained from a man between 25 and 39 years old in good health. CDR3 residues: CASSFADDNSNQPQHF. The CDR3 DNA reads as TGTGCCAGCAGTTTCGCCGACGACAATTCGAATCAGCCCCAGCATTTT.